Listed below are T cell receptor beta chains from one sample, sequenced in a study of cytomegalovirus exposure and HLA in healthy donors. This table comes from immunoSEQ multiplex PCR, and its TCRdb copy is limited to in-frame clones, with some not included. The table has 150,000 to 200,000 clones, roughly 79% seen once. Sequencing input: PBMCs. These TCRs come from a man aged 40-49 years in good health and CMV-seronegative. Both conserved end residues are part of each CDR3. The D gene is left open where the match is weak. Expanded clones are given a class, and other clones once, few, many or no size at all.

>TRBJ1-2|NA|TRBV19|NA
TGTGCCAGTAGTAACCCTGCTATCAACTATGGCTACACCTTC
CASSNPAINYGYTF
>TRBJ1-1|NA|TRBV9|TRBD1
TGTGCCAGCAGCGTAGGACAGGGGTATACTGAAGCTTTCTTT
CASSVGQGYTEAFF
>TRBJ2-3|NA|TRBV7-2|NA
TGTGCCAGCAGCTTAGACACCCTAGTAGATACGCAGTATTTT
CASSLDTLVDTQYF
>TRBJ1-5|NA|TRBV7-8|TRBD1
TGTGCCAGCAGCGCGGACAGGTTCCTGGGCAATCAGCCCCAGCATTTT
CASSADRFLGNQPQHF
>TRBJ1-1|once|TRBV5-1|NA
TGCGCCAGCAGCCCGGGGTCTGGACGGGACACTGAAGCTTTCTTT
CASSPGSGRDTEAFF
>TRBJ1-1|NA|TRBV2|NA
TGTGCCAGCAGACGTGAGTCGGGTGGTAACACTGAAGCTTTCTTT
CASRRESGGNTEAFF
>TRBJ2-1|NA|TRBV19|TRBD2
TGTGCCAGTAGTATAGATAGACTAGCGGGAGGCAATGAGCAGTTCTTC
CASSIDRLAGGNEQFF
>TRBJ1-1|NA|TRBV5-1|NA
TGCGCCAGCAGCTCTACAGGGCCTAACACTGAAGCTTTCTTT
CASSSTGPNTEAFF
>TRBJ2-7|NA|TRBV27|TRBD2
TGTGCCAGCGGATTAGCGGGGTCGACCTACGAGCAGTACTTC
CASGLAGSTYEQYF
>TRBJ1-1|few|TRBV18|NA
TGTGCCAGCTCACCGTCCCGGGGCACTGAAGCTTTCTTT
CASSPSRGTEAFF
>TRBJ1-5|NA|TRBV25-1|NA
TGTGCCAGCAGTGATGGTCGGCCAGGGATGACTCAGCCCCAGCATTTT
CASSDGRPGMTQPQHF
>TRBJ1-1|NA|TRBV11-2|NA
TGTGCCAGCAGCTTATCATCGGGAGACGACAGTAACACTGAAGCTTTCTTT
CASSLSSGDDSNTEAFF
>TRBJ1-3|NA|TRBV30|NA
TGTGCCTGGAGACAGGGCTCGGACACCATATATTTT
CAWRQGSDTIYF
>TRBJ2-3|NA|TRBV5-1|NA
TGCGCCAGCAGCCCGGGGGGCCCTGCTAGCACAGATACGCAGTATTTT
CASSPGGPASTDTQYF
>TRBJ1-1|NA|TRBV18|NA
TGTGCCAGCTCACCCGACTTGAACACTGAAGCTTTCTTT
CASSPDLNTEAFF
>TRBJ1-1|NA|TRBV29-1|TRBD1
TGCAGCGTCGGGACAGCCTTGAACACTGAAGCTTTCTTT
CSVGTALNTEAFF
>TRBJ2-7|NA|TRBV7-2|TRBD2
TGTGCCAGCAGCTTAAAGCCGGTGACTAGCGGGGGGAACTACGAGCAGTACTTC
CASSLKPVTSGGNYEQYF
>TRBJ2-3|few|TRBV28|NA
TGTGCCAGCTCAGGGGAAAGTTCAACAGATACGCAGTATTTT
CASSGESSTDTQYF
>TRBJ1-1|NA|TRBV5-4|NA
TGTGCCAGCAGCATCGGACAGAATGAAGCTTTCTTT
CASSIGQNEAFF
>TRBJ2-5|NA|TRBV19|TRBD2
TGTGCCAGTAGTACCGCGACTAGCGGGACTGGAGAGACCCAGTACTTC
CASSTATSGTGETQYF
>TRBJ2-3|NA|TRBV5-1|TRBD2
TGCGCCAGCACGCAGAGCGGGACTAGAGCAGATACGCAGTATTTT
CASTQSGTRADTQYF
>TRBJ2-5|NA|TRBV27|TRBD1
TGTGCCAGCAGACCTCGTGTGACAGGGCCGAAGGAGACCCAGTACTTC
CASRPRVTGPKETQYF
>TRBJ1-2|NA|TRBV5-4|TRBD1
TGTGCCAGCAGCCCCTCTCGACAGGGGAGCTATGGCTACACCTTC
CASSPSRQGSYGYTF
>TRBJ1-5|NA|TRBV7-3|NA
TGTGCCAGCAGTTTCGGACTGTCCACGCCCCAGCATTTT
CASSFGLSTPQHF
>TRBJ2-7|NA|TRBV27|TRBD2
TGTGCCAGCAGTCAGGGACTAGCGGGAAAGGACGAGCAGTACTTC
CASSQGLAGKDEQYF
>TRBJ1-5|NA|TRBV5-1|TRBD1
TGCGCCAGCAGCGAGGGACAGGGTAGCAATCAGCCCCAGCATTTT
CASSEGQGSNQPQHF
>TRBJ2-1|NA|TRBV6-4|TRBD2
TGTGCCAGCAGTGAAGCGGGAGACATGGATGAGCAGTTCTTC
CASSEAGDMDEQFF